This section outlines one T cell receptor beta chain sequence together with its context. V lost 6 bases, J lost 0 bases, and 15 bases lay in between. CDR1 is SNHLY and CDR2 is FYNNEI in the germline V gene. This CDR3 is 16 amino acids long. The data were obtained in a study of cytotoxic CD8 clonotypes in ibrutinib-treated CLL. Across the study: Following treatment for a median roughly 13 months, range 6 to 36, response samples were then taken.

TCRdb's table, derived via immunoSEQ multiplex PCR, lists solely in-frame clones and lacks some. The sample includes 190,000 or so clones, approximately 72% seen only once; the top ten take over 10%. The sample consisted of PBMCs, taken after 24 months of ibrutinib treatment. The chain joins TRBV2 to TRBJ1-5; D gene unclear. The clonotype comes from a human donor with chronic lymphocytic leukemia. The CDR3 loop reads CASSARMRASNQPQHF. The CDR3 DNA sequence: TGTGCCAGCAGCGCACGTATGCGGGCTAGCAATCAGCCCCAGCATTTT. Full variable domain (outside the CDR3, taken from reference TRBV2 and TRBJ1-5): EPEVTQTPSHQVTQMGQEVILRCVPISNHLYFYWYRQILGQKVEFLVSFYNNEISEKSEIFDDQFSVERPDGSNFTLKIRSTKLEDSAMYFCASSARMRASNQPQHFGDGTRLSIL.